The 10 T cell receptor beta chains given below trace back to one sample, sequenced in a study of T cell changes during pregnancy in multiple sclerosis. The repertoire was sequenced with immunoSEQ multiplex PCR; TCRdb's copy has only in-frame clones and lacks some. The data show about 74,000 clones, with roughly 92% seen just once and around 3.5% held by the top ten. The sample consisted of peripheral blood, taken after pregnancy. These receptors were obtained from a female donor in good health, enrolled as a control in a pregnancy study.

The V and J genes are TRBV2 and TRBJ1-5; unclear D gene. Germline V gene sequence: CDR1 SNHLY, CDR2 FYNNEI. CDR3 length: 16 amino acids. With 1 base removed from V and 0 bases from J, the gap between germline ends came to 10 bases. The CDR3 loop is CASSEEPGLSNQPQHF. For the CDR3, the DNA is TGTGCCAGCAGTGAAGAACCAGGACTTAGCAATCAGCCCCAGCATTTT.

The chain is built from TRBV2 and TRBJ2-5, with D unresolved. V shed 3 bases and J shed 5 bases, with 4 bases lying between them. CDR3 size: 11 residues. Germline-derived CDR1 and CDR2 are SNHLY and FYNNEI. The CDR3 is CASSERETQYF. The CDR3 region has the DNA TGTGCCAGCAGTGAGAGGGAGACCCAGTACTTC. The entire variable domain, with the rest obtained from reference TRBV2 and TRBJ2-5, is as follows: EPEVTQTPSHQVTQMGQEVILRCVPISNHLYFYWYRQILGQKVEFLVSFYNNEISEKSEIFDDQFSVERPDGSNFTLKIRSTKLEDSAMYFCASSERETQYFGPGTRLLVL.

The CDR3 DNA reads TGTGCCAGCAGCAAAGGACTAGCGGGAACCTTCACAGATACGCAGTATTTT. It specifies CASSKGLAGTFTDTQYF. The chain has TRBV7-2 and TRBJ2-3; 12 nucleotides match TRBD2. The CDR3 has 17 residues. With V trimmed by 5 bases and J by 2 bases, 8 bases remained unmatched. Germline V gives CDR1 SGHTA, CDR2 FQGNSA.

The V call is TRBV27, the J call TRBJ1-2, with a weak D call TRBD1 (6 bases). CDR1 and CDR2 (germline): MNHEY, SMNVEV (reference sequence). The CDR3 is made up of 14 amino acids. V lost 6 bases and J lost 8, with 19 bases in between. Here the CDR3 DNA reads TGTGCCAGCAGCCCGGTGGGGACAAGTGTCGGCTACACCTTC. This gives the protein CASSPVGTSVGYTF.

The rearrangement links TRBV29-1 to TRBJ2-1; 7 bases are shared with TRBD2. Germline CDR1 and CDR2: SQVTM and ANQGSEA. V dropped 7 bases and J dropped 9; count of bases not matched to a gene: 12. The CDR3 is 13 residues long. The CDR3 reads CSGGLVGRGEQFF. The CDR3 region has the DNA TGCAGCGGAGGACTAGTGGGGCGGGGTGAGCAGTTCTTC.

The gene calls are TRBV5-6 and TRBJ2-7; perhaps TRBD2 as D (7 bases). CDR1 and CDR2 (germline): SGHDT, YYEEEE. The V end was cut by 0 bases, the J end by 4 bases, with 20 bases between. There are 17 residues in the CDR3. CDR3 in amino acids: CASSLVGGVGGAYEQYF. In nucleotides, the CDR3 is TGTGCCAGCAGCTTGGTAGGGGGTGTGGGGGGGGCTTACGAGCAGTACTTC.

The gene calls are TRBV2 and TRBJ2-7; perhaps TRBD1 as D (6 bases). The CDR3 totals 13 residues. Germline V gene sequence: CDR1 SNHLY, CDR2 FYNNEI. The V end was cut by 7 bases, the J end by 6 bases, with 16 bases between. The DNA for the CDR3 is TGTGCCAGCACCCGGGACAAAGGGGGCGAGCAGTACTTC. Translating gives CASTRDKGGEQYF.

This clone occurred a few times. The chain joins TRBV10-1 to TRBJ1-1, with D unresolved. The CDR3 has 14 residues. The V and J ends lost 3 bases and 1 base respectively, with 9 bases between them. From germline, CDR1 is WNHNN and CDR2 SYGVQD (reference sequence). The DNA for the CDR3 is TGCGCCAGCAGTGACAAAGGGAGGAACACTGAAGCTTTCTTT. This sequence encodes CASSDKGRNTEAFF.

The V gene is TRBV7-2, the J gene TRBJ2-1; 10 bases agree with TRBD1. The germline CDR1 and CDR2 sequences are SGHTA and FQGNSA. J gave up 8 bases and V 2 bases, and 6 bases lay outside the gene matches. The CDR3 is made up of 15 amino acids. This chain's CDR3 is CASSLTGTGVDEQFF. In nucleotides, the CDR3 is TGTGCCAGCAGCTTAACCGGGACAGGGGTGGATGAGCAGTTCTTC.

This clone occurred once. The CDR3 reads CASSLGGGFNEKLFF. CDR3 DNA sequence: TGTGCCAGCAGTTTGGGCGGGGGGTTTAATGAAAAACTGTTTTTT. The chain uses TRBV28 and TRBJ1-4, with TRBD1 as a possible D gene (5 bases). The CDR3 runs 15 residues. Germline CDR1 MDHEN, CDR2 SYDVKM. V gave up 3 bases and J gave up 4 bases, with 12 bases separating them.